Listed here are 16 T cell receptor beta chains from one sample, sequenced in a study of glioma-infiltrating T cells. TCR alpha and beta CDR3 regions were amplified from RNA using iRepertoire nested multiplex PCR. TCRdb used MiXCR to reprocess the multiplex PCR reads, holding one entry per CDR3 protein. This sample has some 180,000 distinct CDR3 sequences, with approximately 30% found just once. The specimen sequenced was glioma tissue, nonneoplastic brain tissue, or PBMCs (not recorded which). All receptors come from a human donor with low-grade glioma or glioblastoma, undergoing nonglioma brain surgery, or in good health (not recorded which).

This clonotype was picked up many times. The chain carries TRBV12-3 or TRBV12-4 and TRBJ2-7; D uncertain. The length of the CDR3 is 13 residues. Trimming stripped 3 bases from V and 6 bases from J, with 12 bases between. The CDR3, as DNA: TGTGCCAGCAGTTTGAGCACGCCGTCCGAGCAGTACTTC. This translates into CASSLSTPSEQYF.

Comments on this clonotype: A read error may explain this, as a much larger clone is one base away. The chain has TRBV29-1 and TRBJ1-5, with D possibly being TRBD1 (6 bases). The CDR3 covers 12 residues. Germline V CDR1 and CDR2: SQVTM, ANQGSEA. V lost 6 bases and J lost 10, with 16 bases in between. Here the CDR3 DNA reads TGCAGCGTAGCAGGGGTGGGTCATCCCCAGCATTTT. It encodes CSVAGVGHPQHF.

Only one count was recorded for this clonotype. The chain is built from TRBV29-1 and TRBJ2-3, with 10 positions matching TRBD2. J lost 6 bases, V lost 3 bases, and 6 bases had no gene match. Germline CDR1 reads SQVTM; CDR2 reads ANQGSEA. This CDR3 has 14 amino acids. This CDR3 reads CSVEASGSQDTQYF. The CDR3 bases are TGCAGCGTTGAGGCTAGCGGGAGTCAGGATACGCAGTATTTT.

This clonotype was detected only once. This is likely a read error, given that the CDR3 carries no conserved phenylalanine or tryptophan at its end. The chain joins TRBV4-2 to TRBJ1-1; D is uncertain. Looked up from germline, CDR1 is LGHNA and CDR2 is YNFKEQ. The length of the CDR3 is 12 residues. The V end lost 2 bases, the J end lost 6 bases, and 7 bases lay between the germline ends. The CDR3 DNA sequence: TGTGCCAGCAGCCAAACAGACCCTGAAGCTTTCCTT. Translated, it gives CASSQTDPEAFL.

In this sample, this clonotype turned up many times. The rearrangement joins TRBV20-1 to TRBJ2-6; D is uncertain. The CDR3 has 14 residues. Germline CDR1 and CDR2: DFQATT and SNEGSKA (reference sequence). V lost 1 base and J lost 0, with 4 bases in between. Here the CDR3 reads CSARGYSGANVLTF. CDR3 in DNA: TGCAGTGCTAGAGGCTACTCTGGGGCCAACGTCCTGACTTTC.

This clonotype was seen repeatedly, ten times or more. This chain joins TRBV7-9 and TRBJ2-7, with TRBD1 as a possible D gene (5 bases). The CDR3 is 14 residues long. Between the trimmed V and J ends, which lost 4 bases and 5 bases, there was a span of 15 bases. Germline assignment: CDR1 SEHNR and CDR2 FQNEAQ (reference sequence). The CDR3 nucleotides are TGTGCCAGCAGCTACCAGGGTAGTAACCACGAGCAGTACTTC. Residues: CASSYQGSNHEQYF.

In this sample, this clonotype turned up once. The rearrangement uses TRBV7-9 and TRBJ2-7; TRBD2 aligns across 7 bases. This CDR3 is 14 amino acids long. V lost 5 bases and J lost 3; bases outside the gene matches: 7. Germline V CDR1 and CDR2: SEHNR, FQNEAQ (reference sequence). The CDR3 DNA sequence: TGTGCCAGCAGCCCCGGACTAGTAGTCTACGAGCAGTACTTC. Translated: CASSPGLVVYEQYF.

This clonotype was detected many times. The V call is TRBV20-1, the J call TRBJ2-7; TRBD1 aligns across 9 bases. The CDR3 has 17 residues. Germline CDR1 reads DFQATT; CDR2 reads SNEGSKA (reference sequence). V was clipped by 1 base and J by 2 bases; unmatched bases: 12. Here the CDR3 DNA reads TGCAGTGCTAGAGTGGGAGGATATCGGGACAGGGCCTACGAGCAGTACTTC. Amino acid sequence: CSARVGGYRDRAYEQYF.

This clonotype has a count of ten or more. As DNA, the CDR3 is TGTGCCAGCAGCCAAGGGGCTAACACTGAAGCTTTCTTT. It encodes CASSQGANTEAFF. The genes are TRBV7-3 and TRBJ1-1; a possible D gene is TRBD1 (5 bases). From germline, CDR1 is SGHTA and CDR2 FQGTGA. V lost 5 bases to trimming and J lost 2 bases, with 9 bases between them. This CDR3 is 13 amino acids long.

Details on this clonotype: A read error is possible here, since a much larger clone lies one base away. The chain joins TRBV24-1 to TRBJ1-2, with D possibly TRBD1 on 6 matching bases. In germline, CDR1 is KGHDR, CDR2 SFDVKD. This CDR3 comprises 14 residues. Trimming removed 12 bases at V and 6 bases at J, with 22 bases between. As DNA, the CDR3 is TGTGCCGCATCCTACGGATACAGGGCGGATGGCTACACCTTC. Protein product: CAASYGYRADGYTF.

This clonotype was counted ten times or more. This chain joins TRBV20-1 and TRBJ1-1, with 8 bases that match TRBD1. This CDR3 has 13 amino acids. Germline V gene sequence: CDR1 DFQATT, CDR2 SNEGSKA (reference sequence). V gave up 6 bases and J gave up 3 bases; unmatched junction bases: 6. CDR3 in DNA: TGCAGTGCCCCGACAGGGGTCGACACTGAAGCTTTCTTT. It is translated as CSAPTGVDTEAFF.

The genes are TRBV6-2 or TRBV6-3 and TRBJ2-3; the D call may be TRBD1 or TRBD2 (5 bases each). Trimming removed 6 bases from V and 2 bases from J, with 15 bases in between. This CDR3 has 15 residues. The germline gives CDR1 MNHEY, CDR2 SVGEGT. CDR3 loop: CASSPAWGNTDTQYF. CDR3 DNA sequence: TGTGCCAGCAGCCCGGCTTGGGGGAACACAGATACGCAGTATTTT.

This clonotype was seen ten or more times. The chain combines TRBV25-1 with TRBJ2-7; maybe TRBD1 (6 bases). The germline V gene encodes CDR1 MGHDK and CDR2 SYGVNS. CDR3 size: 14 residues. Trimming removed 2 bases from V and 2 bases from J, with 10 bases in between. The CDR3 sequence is CASSETGTTYEQYF. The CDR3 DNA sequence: TGTGCCAGCAGTGAAACCGGGACAACCTACGAGCAGTACTTC.

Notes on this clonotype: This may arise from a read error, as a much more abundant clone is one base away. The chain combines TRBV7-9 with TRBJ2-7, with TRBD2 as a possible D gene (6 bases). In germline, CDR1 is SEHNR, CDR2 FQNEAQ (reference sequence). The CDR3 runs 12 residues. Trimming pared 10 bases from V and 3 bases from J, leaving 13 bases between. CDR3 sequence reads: CATGGPIYEQYF. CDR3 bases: TGTGCCACCGGGGGACCGATCTACGAGCAGTACTTC.

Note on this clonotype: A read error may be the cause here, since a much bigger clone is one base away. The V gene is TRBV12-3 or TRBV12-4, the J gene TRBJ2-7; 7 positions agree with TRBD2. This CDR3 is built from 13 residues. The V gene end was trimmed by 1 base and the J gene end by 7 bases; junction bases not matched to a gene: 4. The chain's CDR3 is CASSLGLAVEQYF. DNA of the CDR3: TGTGCCAGCAGTTTAGGACTAGCTGTTGAGCAGTACTTC.

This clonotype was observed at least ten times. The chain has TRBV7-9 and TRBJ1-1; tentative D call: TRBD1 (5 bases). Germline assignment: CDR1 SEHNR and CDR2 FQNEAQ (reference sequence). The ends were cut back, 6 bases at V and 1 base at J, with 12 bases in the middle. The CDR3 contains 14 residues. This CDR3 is CASRERDGNTEAFF. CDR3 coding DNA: TGTGCCAGCAGGGAGAGGGACGGGAACACTGAAGCTTTCTTT.